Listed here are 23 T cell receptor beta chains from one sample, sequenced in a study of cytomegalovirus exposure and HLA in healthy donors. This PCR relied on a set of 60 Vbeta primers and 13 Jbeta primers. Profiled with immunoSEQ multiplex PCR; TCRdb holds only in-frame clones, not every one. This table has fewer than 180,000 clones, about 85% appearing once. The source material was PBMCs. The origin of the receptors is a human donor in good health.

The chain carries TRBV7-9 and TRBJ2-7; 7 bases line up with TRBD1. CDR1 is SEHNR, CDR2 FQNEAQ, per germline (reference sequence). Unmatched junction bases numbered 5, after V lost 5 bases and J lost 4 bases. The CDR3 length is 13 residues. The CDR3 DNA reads TGTGCCAGCAGCCGCCGGGACAGTTACGAGCAGTACTTC. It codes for CASSRRDSYEQYF.

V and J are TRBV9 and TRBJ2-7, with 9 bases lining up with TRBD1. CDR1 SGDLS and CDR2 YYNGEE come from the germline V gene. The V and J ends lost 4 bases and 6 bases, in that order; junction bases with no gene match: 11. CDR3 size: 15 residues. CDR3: CASSPHDRGKAEQYF. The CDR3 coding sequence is TGTGCCAGCAGCCCCCACGACAGGGGGAAGGCCGAGCAGTACTTC.

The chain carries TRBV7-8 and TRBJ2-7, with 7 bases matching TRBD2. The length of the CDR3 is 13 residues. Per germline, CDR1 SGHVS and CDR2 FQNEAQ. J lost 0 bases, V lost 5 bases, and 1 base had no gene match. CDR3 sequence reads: CASSRTSSYEQYF. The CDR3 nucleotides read TGTGCCAGCAGCAGGACTAGCTCCTACGAGCAGTACTTC.

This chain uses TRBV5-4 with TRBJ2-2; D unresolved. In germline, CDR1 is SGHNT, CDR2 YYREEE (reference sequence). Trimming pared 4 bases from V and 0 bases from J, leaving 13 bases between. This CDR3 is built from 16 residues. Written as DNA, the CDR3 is TGTGCCAGCAGCCCTATGGTTCAATCGAACACCGGGGAGCTGTTTTTT. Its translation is CASSPMVQSNTGELFF.

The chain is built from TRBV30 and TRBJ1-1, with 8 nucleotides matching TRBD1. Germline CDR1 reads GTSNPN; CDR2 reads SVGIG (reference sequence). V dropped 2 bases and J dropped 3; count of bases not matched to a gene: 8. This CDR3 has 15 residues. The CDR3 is CAWSLWTGRYTEAFF. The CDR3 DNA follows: TGTGCCTGGAGTCTCTGGACAGGGCGATACACTGAAGCTTTCTTT. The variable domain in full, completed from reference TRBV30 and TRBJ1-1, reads SQTIHQWPATLVQPVGSPLSLECTVEGTSNPNLYWYRQAAGRGLQLLFYSVGIGQISSEVPQNLSASRPQDRQFILSSKKLLLSDSGFYLCAWSLWTGRYTEAFFGQGTRLTVV.

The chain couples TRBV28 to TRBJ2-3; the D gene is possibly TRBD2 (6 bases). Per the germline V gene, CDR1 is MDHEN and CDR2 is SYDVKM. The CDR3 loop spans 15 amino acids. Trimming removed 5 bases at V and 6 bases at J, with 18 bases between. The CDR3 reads CASSVEGTLLDTQYF. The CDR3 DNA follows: TGTGCCAGCAGTGTAGAAGGGACTCTTCTGGATACGCAGTATTTT.

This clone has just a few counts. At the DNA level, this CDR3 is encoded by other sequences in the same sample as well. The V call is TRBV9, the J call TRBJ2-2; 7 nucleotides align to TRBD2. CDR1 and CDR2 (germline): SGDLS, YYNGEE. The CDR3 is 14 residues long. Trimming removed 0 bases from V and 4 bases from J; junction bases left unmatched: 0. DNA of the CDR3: TGTGCCAGCAGCGTAGGGGGGGGCACCGGGGAGCTGTTTTTT. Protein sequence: CASSVGGGTGELFF.

CDR3 bases: TGTGCCAGCCTATCGGGGAAGGAGGTTGGCTATGGCTACACCTTC. The encoded protein is CASLSGKEVGYGYTF. The rearrangement joins TRBV28 to TRBJ1-2; D unclear. This CDR3 is 15 amino acids long. The germline V gene encodes CDR1 MDHEN and CDR2 SYDVKM. Trimming cost V 8 bases and J 4 bases, with 20 bases left between them.

Written as DNA, the CDR3 is TGTGCCGGATTCAGTTTGGGACTCCTCAAGGATCAGCAGTTCTTC. Its protein is CAGFSLGLLKDQQFF. The chain has TRBV21-1 and TRBJ2-1; the table's D gene call, TRBD2, was not cross checked with the DNA. TRBV21-1 is annotated as a pseudogene. The CDR3 extends over 15 amino acids.

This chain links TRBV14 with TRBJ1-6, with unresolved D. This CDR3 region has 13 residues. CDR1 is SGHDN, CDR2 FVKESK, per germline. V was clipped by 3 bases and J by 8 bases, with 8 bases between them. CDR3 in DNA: TGTGCCAGCAGCCACAACCAGGATTCACCCCTCCACTTT. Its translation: CASSHNQDSPLHF.

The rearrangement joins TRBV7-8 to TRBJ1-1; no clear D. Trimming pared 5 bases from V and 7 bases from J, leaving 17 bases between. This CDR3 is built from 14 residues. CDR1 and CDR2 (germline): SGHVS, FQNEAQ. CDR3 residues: CASSPWPVRGEAFF. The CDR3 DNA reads TGTGCCAGCAGCCCCTGGCCCGTTCGCGGTGAAGCTTTCTTT. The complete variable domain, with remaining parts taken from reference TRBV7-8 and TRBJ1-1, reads GAGVSQSPRYKVAKRGQDVALRCDPISGHVSLFWYQQALGQGPEFLTYFQNEAQLDKSGLPSDRFFAERPEGSVSTLKIQRTQQEDSAVYLCASSPWPVRGEAFFGQGTRLTVV.

The CDR3 region is CASSEGAASNQPQHF. CDR3 DNA: TGCGCCAGCAGCGAAGGGGCGGCCAGCAATCAGCCCCAGCATTTT. The gene calls are TRBV5-1 and TRBJ1-5, with D possibly matching TRBD1 (5 bases). This CDR3 comprises 15 residues. Germline assignment: CDR1 SGHRS and CDR2 YFSETQ. Trimming left V 4 bases short and J 1 base short, with 12 bases between.

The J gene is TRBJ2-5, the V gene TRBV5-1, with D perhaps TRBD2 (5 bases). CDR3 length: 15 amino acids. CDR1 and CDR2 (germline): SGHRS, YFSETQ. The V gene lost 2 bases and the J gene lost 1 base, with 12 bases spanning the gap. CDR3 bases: TGCGCCAGCAGCTTAATTCCGGGATTCCAAGAGACCCAGTACTTC. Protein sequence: CASSLIPGFQETQYF.

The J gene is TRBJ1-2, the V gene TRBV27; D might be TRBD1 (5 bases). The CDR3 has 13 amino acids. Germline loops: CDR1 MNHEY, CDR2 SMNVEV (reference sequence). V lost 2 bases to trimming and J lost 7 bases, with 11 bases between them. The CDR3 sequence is CASSLGQGTGYTF. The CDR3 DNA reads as TGTGCCAGCAGTTTAGGGCAGGGTACTGGCTACACCTTC.

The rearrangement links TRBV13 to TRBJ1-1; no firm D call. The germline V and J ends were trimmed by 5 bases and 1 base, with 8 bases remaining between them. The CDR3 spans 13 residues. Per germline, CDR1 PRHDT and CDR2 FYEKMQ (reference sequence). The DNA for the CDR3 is TGTGCCAGCAGCGTAACTAAGAACACTGAAGCTTTCTTT. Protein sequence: CASSVTKNTEAFF.

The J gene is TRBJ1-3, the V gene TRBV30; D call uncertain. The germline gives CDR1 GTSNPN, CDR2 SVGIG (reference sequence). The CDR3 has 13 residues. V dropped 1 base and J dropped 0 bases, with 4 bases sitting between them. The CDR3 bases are TGTGCCTGGAGTGGCGACTCTGGAAACACCATATATTTT. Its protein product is CAWSGDSGNTIYF.

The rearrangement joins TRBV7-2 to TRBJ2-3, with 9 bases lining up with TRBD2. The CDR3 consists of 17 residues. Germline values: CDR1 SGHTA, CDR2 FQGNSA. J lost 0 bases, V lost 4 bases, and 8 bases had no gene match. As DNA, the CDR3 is TGTGCCAGCAGCTGGCGGGGGGGCCTATCGAGCACAGATACGCAGTATTTT. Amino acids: CASSWRGGLSSTDTQYF. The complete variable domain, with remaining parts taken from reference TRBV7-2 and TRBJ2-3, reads GAGVSQSPSNKVTEKGKDVELRCDPISGHTALYWYRQSLGQGLEFLIYFQGNSAPDKSGLPSDRFSAERTGGSVSTLTIQRTQQEDSAVYLCASSWRGGLSSTDTQYFGPGTRLTVL.

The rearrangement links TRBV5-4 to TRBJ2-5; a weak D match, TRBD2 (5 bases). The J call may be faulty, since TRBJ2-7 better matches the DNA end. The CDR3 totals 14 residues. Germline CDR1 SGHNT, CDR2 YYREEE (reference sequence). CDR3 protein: CASSLARDSYEQYF. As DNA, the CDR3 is TGTGCCAGCAGCTTGGCCCGGGATTCCTACGAGCAGTACTTC.

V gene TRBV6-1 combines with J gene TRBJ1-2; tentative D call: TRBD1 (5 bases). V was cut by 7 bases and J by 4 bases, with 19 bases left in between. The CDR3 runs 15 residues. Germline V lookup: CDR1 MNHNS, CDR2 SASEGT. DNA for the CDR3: TGTGCCAGCAACCCCGTCTTGACAGATTCCTATGGCTACACCTTC. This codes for CASNPVLTDSYGYTF.

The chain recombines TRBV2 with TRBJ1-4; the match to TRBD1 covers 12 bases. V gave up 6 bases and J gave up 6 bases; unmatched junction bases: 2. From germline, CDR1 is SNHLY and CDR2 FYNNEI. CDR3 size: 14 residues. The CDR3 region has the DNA TGTGCCAGCAGCGGGGACAGGGGGCATGAAAAACTGTTTTTT. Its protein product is CASSGDRGHEKLFF. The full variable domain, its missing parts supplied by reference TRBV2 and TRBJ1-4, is EPEVTQTPSHQVTQMGQEVILRCVPISNHLYFYWYRQILGQKVEFLVSFYNNEISEKSEIFDDQFSVERPDGSNFTLKIRSTKLEDSAMYFCASSGDRGHEKLFFGSGTQLSVL.

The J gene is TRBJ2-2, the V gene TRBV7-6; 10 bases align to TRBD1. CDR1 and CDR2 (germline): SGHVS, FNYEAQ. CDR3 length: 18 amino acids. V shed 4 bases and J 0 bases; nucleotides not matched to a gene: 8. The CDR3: CASSYATTGGANTGELFF. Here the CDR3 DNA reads TGTGCCAGCAGCTACGCGACGACAGGGGGCGCGAACACCGGGGAGCTGTTTTTT.

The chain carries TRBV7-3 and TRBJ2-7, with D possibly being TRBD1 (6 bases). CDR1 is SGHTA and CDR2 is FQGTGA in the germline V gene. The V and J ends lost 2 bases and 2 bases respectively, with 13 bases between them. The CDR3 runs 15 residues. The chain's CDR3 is CASSLEGGPTYEQYF. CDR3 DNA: TGTGCCAGCAGCTTAGAAGGGGGTCCGACCTACGAGCAGTACTTC.

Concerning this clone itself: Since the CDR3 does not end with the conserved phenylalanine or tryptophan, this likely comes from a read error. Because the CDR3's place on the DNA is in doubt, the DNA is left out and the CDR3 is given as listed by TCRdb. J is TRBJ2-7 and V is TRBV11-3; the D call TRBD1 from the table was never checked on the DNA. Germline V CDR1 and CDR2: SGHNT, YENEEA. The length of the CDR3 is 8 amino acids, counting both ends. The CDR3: CASTLMTG.